What follows are 21 T cell receptor beta chains derived from one specimen sequenced in a study of T cell responses to AZD1222 COVID-19 vaccine (dated by TCRdb to the early 2020s). Libraries were built with the immunoSEQ multiplex PCR assay. Imported from immuneACCESS, the table was reduced by TCRdb to in-frame sequences with V and J called. These copies leave out some clones; in studies compared against another copy, an unresolved V gene accounts for under half, and the cause of the remainder is not known. Within this sample are roughly 190,000 clones, with almost 95% of them counted one time only. Less than 1.5% of the sample is held by the ten biggest clonotypes. The time point label of this sample denotes: baseline before first vaccination. Here the sequenced sample was peripheral blood, taken on day 0 of AZD1222 vaccination. The source of these receptors is an adult in good health.

This clone was seen only once. The chain joins TRBV5-1 to TRBJ2-7, with D possibly TRBD2 on 5 matching bases. Germline CDR1 reads SGHRS; CDR2 reads YFSETQ. Deletions cut 1 base from V and 2 bases from J, with 10 bases between. CDR3 length: 14 residues. The CDR3 DNA reads as TGCGCCAGCAGCTTGTTACCCGGGACCTACGAGCAGTACTTC. This gives the protein CASSLLPGTYEQYF.

This chain uses TRBV3-1 (or the pseudogene TRBV3-2) with TRBJ2-5; 10 bases are shared with TRBD1. V dropped 2 bases and J dropped 5; count of bases not matched to a gene: 5. The CDR3 is made up of 15 amino acids. Germline V gene sequence: CDR1 LGHDT, CDR2 YNNKEL (reference sequence). The CDR3 loop reads CASSQMTGGTETQYF. The CDR3 nucleotides are TGTGCCAGCAGCCAAATGACAGGGGGCACGGAGACCCAGTACTTC.

The chain joins TRBV4-2 to TRBJ2-1, with TRBD2 as a possible D gene (6 bases). Trimming left V 0 bases short and J 0 bases short, with 9 bases between. CDR1 is LGHNA, CDR2 YNFKEQ, per germline. This CDR3 spans 16 amino acids. For the CDR3, the DNA is TGTGCCAGCAGCCAAGATCGGGGGAGCTCCTACAATGAGCAGTTCTTC. Translating it yields CASSQDRGSSYNEQFF.

This chain uses TRBV7-3 with TRBJ2-1; 7 bases align to TRBD1. In germline, CDR1 is SGHTA, CDR2 FQGTGA. The CDR3 contains 14 residues. The ends lost 2 bases at V and 8 bases at J; junction bases unmatched: 6. CDR3 sequence reads: CASSLYRQGDEQFF. The CDR3 DNA reads as TGTGCCAGCAGCTTATACCGACAGGGTGATGAGCAGTTCTTC.

The genes are TRBV27 and TRBJ1-5; the D gene is possibly TRBD1 (5 bases). With 5 bases removed from V and 3 bases from J, the gap between germline ends came to 14 bases. CDR3 size: 15 residues. Germline V gene data show CDR1 as MNHEY and CDR2 as SMNVEV (reference sequence). CDR3 bases: TGTGCCAGCAGTCCCTTAGGGGCCTCCAATCAGCCCCAGCATTTT. This encodes CASSPLGASNQPQHF.

V usage is TRBV18 and J usage is TRBJ2-5; 8 positions agree with TRBD1. J gave up 6 bases and V 3 bases, and 9 bases lay outside the gene matches. The CDR3 contains 15 residues. The germline gives CDR1 KGHSH, CDR2 LQKENI. The CDR3 nucleotides are TGTGCCAGCTCACCGCCCAGGACAGGGCGAAAGACCCAGTACTTC. Translated, it gives CASSPPRTGRKTQYF.

Judged by abundance, this clone is medium-sized. V is TRBV11-2 and J is TRBJ1-1, with D tentatively TRBD1 (6 bases). This CDR3 contains 13 residues. Germline CDR1 reads SGHAT; CDR2 reads FQNNGV. V lost 0 bases and J 10 bases, leaving 12 bases between the germline ends. In DNA form, the CDR3 reads TGTGCCAGCAGCTTAGATCTAAAACAGGGAGCTTTCTTT. Protein: CASSLDLKQGAFF.

V and J are TRBV2 and TRBJ1-2, with D possibly being TRBD1 (5 bases). CDR3 length equals 14 residues. Germline CDR1 SNHLY, CDR2 FYNNEI. Trimming removed 4 bases from V and 2 bases from J, with 11 bases in between. In DNA, the CDR3 is TGTGCCAGCAGTGGGACAACGGGGAACTATGGCTACACCTTC. This codes for CASSGTTGNYGYTF.

The chain recombines TRBV10-3 with TRBJ1-2; TRBD1 aligns across 7 bases. J lost 7 bases, V lost 6 bases, and 14 bases had no gene match. CDR1 and CDR2 (germline): ENHRY, SYGVKD. CDR3 length equals 15 residues. The DNA for the CDR3 is TGTGCCATCAGCGCGGCCTCCAGGGGGTCTGGTGGCTACACCTTC. Its translation: CAISAASRGSGGYTF.

V is TRBV18 and J is TRBJ2-1; the D gene is possibly TRBD1 (5 bases). The V end was cut by 0 bases, the J end by 6 bases, with 12 bases between. This CDR3 is 15 amino acids long. CDR1 and CDR2 (germline): KGHSH, LQKENI. As DNA, the CDR3 is TGTGCCAGCTCACCACCGGCGCAGGGCGGCAATGAGCAGTTCTTC. It is translated as CASSPPAQGGNEQFF.

The chain uses TRBV5-6 and TRBJ1-3, with unresolved D. The length of the CDR3 is 15 residues. CDR1 and CDR2 from the germline V gene are SGHDT and YYEEEE. The germline V and J ends were trimmed by 7 bases and 5 bases, with 19 bases remaining between them. In DNA, the CDR3 is TGTGCCAGCGTCCAAGCGGCAGGCGGTCGAAACACCATATATTTT. This codes for CASVQAAGGRNTIYF.

V and J are TRBV2 and TRBJ1-5; the D gene is possibly TRBD1 (5 bases). Germline CDR1 and CDR2: SNHLY and FYNNEI. Trimming cost V 0 bases and J 5 bases, with 11 bases left between them. The CDR3 extends over 15 amino acids. The CDR3 protein is CASSEALPGHQPQHF. In nucleotides, the CDR3 is TGTGCCAGCAGTGAAGCGCTTCCAGGGCATCAGCCCCAGCATTTT. Using reference TRBV2 and TRBJ1-5 for the parts outside the CDR3, the full variable domain is EPEVTQTPSHQVTQMGQEVILRCVPISNHLYFYWYRQILGQKVEFLVSFYNNEISEKSEIFDDQFSVERPDGSNFTLKIRSTKLEDSAMYFCASSEALPGHQPQHFGDGTRLSIL.

The rearrangement links TRBV3-1 (or the pseudogene TRBV3-2) to TRBJ1-2; D possibly corresponds to TRBD1 (5 bases). The V gene's germline CDR1 is LGHDT and CDR2 YNNKEL (reference sequence). The CDR3 has 15 amino acids. The V gene lost 0 bases and the J gene lost 5 bases, with 13 bases spanning the gap. The CDR3 loop reads CASSQEVVQVYGYTF. In DNA, the CDR3 is TGTGCCAGCAGCCAAGAAGTAGTACAGGTGTATGGCTACACCTTC.

The chain has TRBV10-3 and TRBJ2-7; 11 bases match TRBD2. The CDR3 is 13 residues long. Losses at the gene ends were 6 bases for V and 7 bases for J; bases not matched to a gene: 5. Germline loops: CDR1 ENHRY, CDR2 SYGVKD. The CDR3 region has the DNA TGTGCCATCAGAGGTAGCGGGGGGGAAGAGCAGTACTTC. It codes for CAIRGSGGEEQYF.

V is TRBV7-3 and J is TRBJ2-3; D is perhaps TRBD2 (6 bases). Germline CDR1 and CDR2: SGHTA and FQGTGA. The V and J ends lost 3 bases and 2 bases respectively, with 9 bases between them. The CDR3 runs 14 residues. The CDR3 bases are TGTGCCAGCAGCTTGGCGGGACTCACAGATACGCAGTATTTT. As protein: CASSLAGLTDTQYF.

The chain combines TRBV29-1 with TRBJ2-3, with 9 bases fitting TRBD2. Germline V gene data show CDR1 as SQVTM and CDR2 as ANQGSEA. This CDR3 is built from 15 residues. The junction had 7 bases not matched to a gene; V was cut back by 4 bases and J by 2 bases. For the CDR3, the DNA is TGCAGCGTTGTGGGTAGCGGGGGAAACACAGATACGCAGTATTTT. Translated: CSVVGSGGNTDTQYF.

The V call is TRBV4-1, the J call TRBJ2-7; D unresolved. V was trimmed by 1 base and J by 3 bases, leaving 7 bases between them. The length of the CDR3 is 13 residues. Germline loops: CDR1 MGHRA, CDR2 YSYEKL. The CDR3 loop reads CASSQGSGYEQYF. For the CDR3, the DNA is TGCGCCAGCAGCCAAGGGTCGGGCTACGAGCAGTACTTC.

This chain links TRBV7-9 with TRBJ2-6; D is possibly TRBD1 (6 bases). The CDR3 is 15 residues long. Trimming pared 1 base from V and 3 bases from J, leaving 7 bases between. Looked up from germline, CDR1 is SEHNR and CDR2 is FQNEAQ (reference sequence). DNA of the CDR3: TGTGCCAGCAGCTTAGGGGGGCTTGGGGCCAACGTCCTGACTTTC. Its protein product is CASSLGGLGANVLTF.

This clone appeared once. This rearrangement joins TRBV6-1 to TRBJ1-3; D is unresolved. Germline CDR1 is MNHNS and CDR2 is SASEGT. The CDR3 has 15 amino acids. The germline V and J ends were trimmed by 0 bases and 1 base, with 7 bases remaining between them. The CDR3 nucleotides read TGTGCCAGCAGTGAAGCGGAGTCGTCTGGAAACACCATATATTTT. Protein product: CASSEAESSGNTIYF.

V gene TRBV5-1 combines with J gene TRBJ2-3; 14 bases line up with TRBD2. From germline, CDR1 is SGHRS and CDR2 YFSETQ. The CDR3 contains 16 residues. The J segment lost 1 base and the V segment lost 4 bases, leaving 2 bases of the junction unmatched. DNA of the CDR3: TGCGCCAGCAGCACGGGACTAGCGGGGGGCACAGATACGCAGTATTTT. It codes for CASSTGLAGGTDTQYF.

The chain uses TRBV7-8 and TRBJ2-7, with D perhaps matching TRBD1 (6 bases). The CDR3 loop spans 14 amino acids. Between the trimmed V and J ends, which lost 5 bases and 3 bases, there was a span of 14 bases. Germline V gene sequence: CDR1 SGHVS, CDR2 FQNEAQ. The CDR3 reads CASSRQGSNYEQYF. The CDR3 coding sequence is TGTGCCAGCAGCCGCCAGGGGTCCAACTACGAGCAGTACTTC.